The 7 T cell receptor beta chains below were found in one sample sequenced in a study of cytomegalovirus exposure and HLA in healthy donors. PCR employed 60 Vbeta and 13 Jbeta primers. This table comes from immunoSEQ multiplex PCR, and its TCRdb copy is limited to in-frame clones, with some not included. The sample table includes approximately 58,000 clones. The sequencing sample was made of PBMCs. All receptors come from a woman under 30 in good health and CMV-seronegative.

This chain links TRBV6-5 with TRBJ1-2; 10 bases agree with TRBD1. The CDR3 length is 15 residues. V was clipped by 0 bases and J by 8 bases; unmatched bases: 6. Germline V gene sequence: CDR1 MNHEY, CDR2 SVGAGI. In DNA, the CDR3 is TGTGCCAGCAGTTACTCTCCGGGACAGGGGCCGGGCTACACCTTC. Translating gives CASSYSPGQGPGYTF.

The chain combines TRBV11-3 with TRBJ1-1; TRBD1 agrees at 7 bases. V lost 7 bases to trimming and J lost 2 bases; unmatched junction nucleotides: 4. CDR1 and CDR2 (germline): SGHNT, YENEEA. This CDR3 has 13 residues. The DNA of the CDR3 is TGTGCCAGCACCCGGACAGGCAACACTGAAGCTTTCTTT. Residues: CASTRTGNTEAFF.

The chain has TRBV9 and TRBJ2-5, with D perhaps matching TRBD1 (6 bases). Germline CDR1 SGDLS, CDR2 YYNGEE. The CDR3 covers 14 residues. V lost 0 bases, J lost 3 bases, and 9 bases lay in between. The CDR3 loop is CASSVAGVEETQYF. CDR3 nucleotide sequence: TGTGCCAGCAGCGTAGCAGGGGTAGAAGAGACCCAGTACTTC.

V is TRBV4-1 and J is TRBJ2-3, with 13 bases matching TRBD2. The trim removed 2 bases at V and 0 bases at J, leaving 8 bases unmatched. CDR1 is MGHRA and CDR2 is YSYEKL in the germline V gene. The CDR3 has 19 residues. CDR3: CASSQSGLAGETSTDTQYF. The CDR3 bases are TGCGCCAGCAGCCAATCTGGACTAGCGGGGGAAACTAGCACAGATACGCAGTATTTT.

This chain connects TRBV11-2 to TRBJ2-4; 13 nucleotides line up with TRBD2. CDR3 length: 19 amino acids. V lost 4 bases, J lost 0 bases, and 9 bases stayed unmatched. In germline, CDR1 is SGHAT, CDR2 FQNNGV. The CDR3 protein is CASSSRLAGGPGAKNIQYF. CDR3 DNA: TGTGCCAGCAGCTCCCGACTAGCGGGAGGTCCGGGAGCCAAAAACATTCAGTACTTC.

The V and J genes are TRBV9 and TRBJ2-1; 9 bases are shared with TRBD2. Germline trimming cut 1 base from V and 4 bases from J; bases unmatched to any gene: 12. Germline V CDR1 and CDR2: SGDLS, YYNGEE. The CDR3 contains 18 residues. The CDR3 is CASSVTGLALWTYNEQFF. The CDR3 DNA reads TGTGCCAGCAGCGTAACGGGACTAGCTCTCTGGACTTACAATGAGCAGTTCTTC.

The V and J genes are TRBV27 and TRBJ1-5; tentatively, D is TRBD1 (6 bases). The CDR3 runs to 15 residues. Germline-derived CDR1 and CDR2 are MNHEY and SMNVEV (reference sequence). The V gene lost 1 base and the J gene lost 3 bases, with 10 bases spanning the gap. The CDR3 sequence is CASSLWGTNNQPQHF. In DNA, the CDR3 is TGTGCCAGCAGTTTATGGGGGACAAACAATCAGCCCCAGCATTTT.